What follows describes a single TCR beta chain. This CDR3 region has 14 residues. Losses at the gene ends were 6 bases for V and 4 bases for J; bases not matched to a gene: 4. Looked up from germline, CDR1 is MNHEY and CDR2 is SVGAGI. The entry originates in a study of control samples from healthy donors and cancer patients. Libraries were prepared by immunoSEQ multiplex PCR; TCRdb keeps only in-frame clonotypes and omits some of them. The sample records roughly 98,000 clones, roughly four fifths being singletons. This chain joins TRBV6-5 and TRBJ2-4; 9 positions match TRBD2. The TCR originated in a woman aged 60-75 years in good health. The source material was blood. The CDR3 DNA reads as TGTGCCAGCAGCCCCGGACTAGCGAAAAACATTCAGTACTTC. This translates into CASSPGLAKNIQYF.